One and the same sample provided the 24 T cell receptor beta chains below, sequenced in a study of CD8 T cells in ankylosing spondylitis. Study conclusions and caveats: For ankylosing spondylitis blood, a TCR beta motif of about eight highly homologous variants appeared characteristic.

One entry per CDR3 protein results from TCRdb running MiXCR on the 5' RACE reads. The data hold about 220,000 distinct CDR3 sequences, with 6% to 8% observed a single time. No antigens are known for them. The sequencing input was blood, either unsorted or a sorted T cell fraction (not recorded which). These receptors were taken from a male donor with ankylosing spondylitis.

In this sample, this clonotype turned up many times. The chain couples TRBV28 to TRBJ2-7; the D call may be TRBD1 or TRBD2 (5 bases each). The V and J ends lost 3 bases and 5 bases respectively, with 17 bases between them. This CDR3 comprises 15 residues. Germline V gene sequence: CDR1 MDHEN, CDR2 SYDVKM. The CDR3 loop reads CASSFKLTGADEQYF. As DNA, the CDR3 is TGTGCCAGCAGTTTCAAACTTACCGGGGCGGACGAGCAGTACTTC. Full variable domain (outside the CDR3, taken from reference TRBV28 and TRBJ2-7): DVKVTQSSRYLVKRTGEKVFLECVQDMDHENMFWYRQDPGLGLRLIYFSYDVKMKEKGDIPEGYSVSREKKERFSLILESASTNQTSMYLCASSFKLTGADEQYFGPGTRLTVT.

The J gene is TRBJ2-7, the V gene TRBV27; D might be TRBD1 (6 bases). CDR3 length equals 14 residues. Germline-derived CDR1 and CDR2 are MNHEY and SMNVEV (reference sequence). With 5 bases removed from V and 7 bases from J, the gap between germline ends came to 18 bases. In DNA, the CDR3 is TGTGCCAGCAGTAACCGGGACACCGTCTGGGAGCAGTACTTC. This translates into CASSNRDTVWEQYF.

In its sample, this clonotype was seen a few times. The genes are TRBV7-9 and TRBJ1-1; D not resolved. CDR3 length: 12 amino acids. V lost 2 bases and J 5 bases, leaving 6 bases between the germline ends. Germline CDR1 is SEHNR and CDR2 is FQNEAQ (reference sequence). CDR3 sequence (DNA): TGTGCCAGCAGCTTAAAATCGACTGAAGCTTTCTTT. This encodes CASSLKSTEAFF.

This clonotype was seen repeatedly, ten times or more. The DNA of the CDR3 is TGCGCCAGCAGCTCCCGGGACTACGGCGGGTACGAGCAGTACTTC. Translation: CASSSRDYGGYEQYF. The genes are TRBV5-1 and TRBJ2-7, with 7 bases lining up with TRBD2. CDR3 length: 15 residues. In germline, CDR1 is SGHRS, CDR2 YFSETQ. The V segment lost 3 bases and the J segment 4 bases; nucleotides outside the gene matches: 10. Full variable domain (missing parts from reference TRBV5-1 and TRBJ2-7): KAGVTQTPRYLIKTRGQQVTLSCSPISGHRSVSWYQQTPGQGLQFLFEYFSETQRNKGNFPGRFSGRQFSNSRSEMNVSTLELGDSALYLCASSSRDYGGYEQYFGPGTRLTVT.

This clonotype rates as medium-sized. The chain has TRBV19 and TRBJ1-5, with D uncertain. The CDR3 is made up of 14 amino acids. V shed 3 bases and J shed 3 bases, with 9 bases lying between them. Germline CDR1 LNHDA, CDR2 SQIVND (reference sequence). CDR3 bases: TGTGCCAGTAGTATGGCCGGGTACAATCAGCCCCAGCATTTT. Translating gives CASSMAGYNQPQHF.

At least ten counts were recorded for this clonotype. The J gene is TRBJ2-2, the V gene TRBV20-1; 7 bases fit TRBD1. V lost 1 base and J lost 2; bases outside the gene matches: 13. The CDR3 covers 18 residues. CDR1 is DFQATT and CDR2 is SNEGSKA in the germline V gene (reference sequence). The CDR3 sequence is CSARVRLGTAPNTGELFF. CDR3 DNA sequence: TGCAGTGCTAGAGTGCGTTTAGGGACAGCCCCTAACACCGGGGAGCTGTTTTTT.

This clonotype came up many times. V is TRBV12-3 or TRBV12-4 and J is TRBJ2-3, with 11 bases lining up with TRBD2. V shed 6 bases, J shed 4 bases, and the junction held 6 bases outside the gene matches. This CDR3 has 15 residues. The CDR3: CASSNSGGAADTQYF. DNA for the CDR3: TGTGCCAGCAGCAATAGCGGGGGGGCCGCAGATACGCAGTATTTT.

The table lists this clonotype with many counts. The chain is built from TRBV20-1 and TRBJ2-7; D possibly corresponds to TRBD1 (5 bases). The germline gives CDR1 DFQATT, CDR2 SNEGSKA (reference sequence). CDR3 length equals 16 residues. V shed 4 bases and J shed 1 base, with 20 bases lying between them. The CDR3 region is CSAIPPSDSTSYEQYF. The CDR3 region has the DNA TGCAGTGCTATTCCCCCATCTGACAGCACTTCCTACGAGCAGTACTTC.

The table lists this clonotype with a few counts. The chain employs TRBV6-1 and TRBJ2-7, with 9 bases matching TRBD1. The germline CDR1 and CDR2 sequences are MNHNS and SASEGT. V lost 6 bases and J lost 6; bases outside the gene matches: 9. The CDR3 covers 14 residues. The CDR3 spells CASREPGTGSEQYF. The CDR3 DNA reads TGTGCCAGCAGAGAACCCGGGACAGGGAGCGAGCAGTACTTC.

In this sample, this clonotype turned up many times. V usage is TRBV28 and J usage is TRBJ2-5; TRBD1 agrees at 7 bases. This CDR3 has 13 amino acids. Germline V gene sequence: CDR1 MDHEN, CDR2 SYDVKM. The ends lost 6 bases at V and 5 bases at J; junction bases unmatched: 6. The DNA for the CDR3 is TGTGCCAGCAGCCAGGGGGTAACTGAGACCCAGTACTTC. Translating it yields CASSQGVTETQYF.

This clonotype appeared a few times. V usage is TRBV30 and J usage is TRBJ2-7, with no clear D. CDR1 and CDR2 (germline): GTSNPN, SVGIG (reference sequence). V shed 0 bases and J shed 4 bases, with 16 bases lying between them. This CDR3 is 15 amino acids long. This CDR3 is CAWSVGSTNGYEQYF. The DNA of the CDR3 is TGTGCCTGGAGTGTAGGGTCCACGAACGGGTACGAGCAGTACTTC.

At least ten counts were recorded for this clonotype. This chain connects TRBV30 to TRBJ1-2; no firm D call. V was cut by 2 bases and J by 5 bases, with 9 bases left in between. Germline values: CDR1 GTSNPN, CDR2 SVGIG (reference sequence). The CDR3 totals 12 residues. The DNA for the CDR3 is TGTGCCTGGAGTCCCGATGGGTATGGCTACACCTTC. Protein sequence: CAWSPDGYGYTF.

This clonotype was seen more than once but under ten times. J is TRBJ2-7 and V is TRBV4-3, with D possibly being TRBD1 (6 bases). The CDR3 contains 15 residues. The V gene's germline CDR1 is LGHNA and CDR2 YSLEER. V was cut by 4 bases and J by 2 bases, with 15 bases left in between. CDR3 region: CASSLLTGDPYEQYF. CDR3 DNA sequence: TGCGCCAGCAGCCTCTTGACAGGAGACCCCTACGAGCAGTACTTC.

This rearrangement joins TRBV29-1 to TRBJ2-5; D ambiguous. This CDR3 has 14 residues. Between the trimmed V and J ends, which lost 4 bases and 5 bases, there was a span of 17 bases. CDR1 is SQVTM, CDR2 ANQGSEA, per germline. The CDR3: CSVVLGPLGETQYF. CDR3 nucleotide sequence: TGCAGCGTTGTATTAGGACCCCTGGGGGAGACCCAGTACTTC.

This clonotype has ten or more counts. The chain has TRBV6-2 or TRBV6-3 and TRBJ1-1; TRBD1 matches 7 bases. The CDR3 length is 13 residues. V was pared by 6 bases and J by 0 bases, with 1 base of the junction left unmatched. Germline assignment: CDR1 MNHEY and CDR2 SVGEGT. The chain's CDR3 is CASRDRLNTEAFF. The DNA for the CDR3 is TGTGCCAGCAGGGACAGGTTGAACACTGAAGCTTTCTTT.

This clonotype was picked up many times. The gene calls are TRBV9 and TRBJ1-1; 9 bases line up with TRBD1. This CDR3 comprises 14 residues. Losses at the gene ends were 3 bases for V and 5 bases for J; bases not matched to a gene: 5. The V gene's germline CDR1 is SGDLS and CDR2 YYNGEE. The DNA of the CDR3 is TGTGCCAGCAGCGGAGACAGGGGGACGACTGAAGCTTTCTTT. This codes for CASSGDRGTTEAFF.

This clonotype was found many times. The CDR3 here is CASSQVNGGPSYNEQFF. DNA of the CDR3: TGTGCCAGCAGCCAAGTCAACGGGGGGCCCTCCTACAATGAGCAGTTCTTC. The chain carries TRBV4-2 and TRBJ2-1; the D gene is possibly TRBD2 (7 bases). CDR1 is LGHNA, CDR2 YNFKEQ, per germline. The germline V and J ends were trimmed by 1 base and 0 bases, with 13 bases remaining between them. The CDR3 loop spans 17 amino acids.

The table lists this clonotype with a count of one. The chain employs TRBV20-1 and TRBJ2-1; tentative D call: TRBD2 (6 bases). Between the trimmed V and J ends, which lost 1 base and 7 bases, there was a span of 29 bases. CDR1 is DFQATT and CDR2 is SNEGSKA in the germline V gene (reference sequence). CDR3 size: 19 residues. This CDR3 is CSARGGAGSDHITANEQFF. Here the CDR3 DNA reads TGCAGTGCTAGAGGTGGGGCGGGATCGGACCACATCACGGCGAATGAGCAGTTCTTC.

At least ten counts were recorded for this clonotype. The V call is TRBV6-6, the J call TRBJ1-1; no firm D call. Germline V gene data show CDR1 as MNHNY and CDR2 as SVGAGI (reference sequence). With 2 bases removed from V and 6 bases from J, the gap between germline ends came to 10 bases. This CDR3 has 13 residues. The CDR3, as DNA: TGTGCCAGCAGTTACGGGCGGGGTTCTGAAGCTTTCTTT. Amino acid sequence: CASSYGRGSEAFF.

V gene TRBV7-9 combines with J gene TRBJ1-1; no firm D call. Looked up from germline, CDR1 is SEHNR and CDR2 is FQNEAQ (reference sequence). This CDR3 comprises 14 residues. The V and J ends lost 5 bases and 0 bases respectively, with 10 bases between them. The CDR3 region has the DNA TGTGCCAGCAGCCCCTCACGGTTGAACACTGAAGCTTTCTTT. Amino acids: CASSPSRLNTEAFF.

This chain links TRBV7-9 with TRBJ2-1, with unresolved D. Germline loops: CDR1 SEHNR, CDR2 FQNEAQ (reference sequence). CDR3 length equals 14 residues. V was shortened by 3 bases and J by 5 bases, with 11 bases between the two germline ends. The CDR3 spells CASSFGPSNNEQFF. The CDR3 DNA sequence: TGTGCCAGCAGCTTCGGGCCCTCAAACAATGAGCAGTTCTTC.

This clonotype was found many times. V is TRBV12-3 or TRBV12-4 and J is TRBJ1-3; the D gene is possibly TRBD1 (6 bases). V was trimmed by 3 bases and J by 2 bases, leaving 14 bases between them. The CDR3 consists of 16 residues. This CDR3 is CASSFRARDTGNTIYF. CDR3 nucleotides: TGTGCCAGCAGTTTTAGGGCAAGGGACACTGGAAACACCATATATTTT.

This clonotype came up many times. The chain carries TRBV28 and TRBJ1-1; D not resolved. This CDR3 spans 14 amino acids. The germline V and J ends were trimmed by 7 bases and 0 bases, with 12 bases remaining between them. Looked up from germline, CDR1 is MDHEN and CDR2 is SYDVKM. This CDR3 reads CASIATLMNTEAFF. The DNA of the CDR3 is TGTGCCAGCATCGCAACCCTCATGAACACTGAAGCTTTCTTT.

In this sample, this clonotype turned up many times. The CDR3 sequence: CATSGLHPSYGYTF. DNA of the CDR3: TGTGCCACTTCGGGGTTACATCCTAGCTATGGCTACACCTTC. The chain carries TRBV15 and TRBJ1-2; D remains unclear. V was clipped by 9 bases and J by 4 bases, with 18 bases between them. Germline V lookup: CDR1 LNHNV, CDR2 YYDKDF (reference sequence). This CDR3 contains 14 residues.